This passage covers 19 T cell receptor beta chains from one sample sequenced in a study of blood T cell repertoires in COVID-19. The assay was immunoSEQ multiplex PCR, and TCRdb's table has in-frame clones only and misses some. The sample has approximately 180,000 clones, approximately 90% seen once. The sample consisted of peripheral blood. The receptors shown here come from a human donor in a cohort sampled during active COVID-19.

The rearrangement uses TRBV3-1 (or the pseudogene TRBV3-2) and TRBJ1-5; 11 nucleotides match TRBD1. Per germline, CDR1 LGHDT and CDR2 YNNKEL (reference sequence). V dropped 4 bases and J dropped 6; count of bases not matched to a gene: 5. The CDR3 is 15 residues long. DNA for the CDR3: TGTGCCAGCAGCCTAGGACAGGGGGCGTCTCAGCCCCAGCATTTT. Its protein product is CASSLGQGASQPQHF.

In this sample, this clone turned up a few times. CDR3 sequence (DNA): TGCAGCGTTTCGGGACAGTACAATGAGCAGTTCTTC. Translating it yields CSVSGQYNEQFF. V gene TRBV29-1 combines with J gene TRBJ2-1, with 7 nucleotides matching TRBD1. The length of the CDR3 is 12 residues. J lost 4 bases, V lost 5 bases, and 2 bases had no gene match. Germline CDR1 reads SQVTM; CDR2 reads ANQGSEA.

V gene TRBV5-4 combines with J gene TRBJ1-1, with a tentative D call TRBD1 (6 bases). Trimming cost V 4 bases and J 1 base, with 14 bases left between them. Germline lookup yields CDR1 SGHNT and CDR2 YYREEE (reference sequence). The CDR3 sequence is 15 residues long. CDR3: CASSLSGTPNTEAFF. The CDR3 DNA is TGTGCCAGCAGCCTATCCGGGACACCGAACACTGAAGCTTTCTTT.

The chain carries TRBV13 and TRBJ2-2, with TRBD1 identical over 8 bases. Germline V gives CDR1 PRHDT, CDR2 FYEKMQ (reference sequence). The CDR3 is made up of 15 amino acids. With 5 bases clipped from V and 8 bases from J, the junction kept 10 bases outside the gene matches. The CDR3 nucleotides are TGTGCCAGCAGCCCTCGACAGGGGTTGGTGGGGGAGCTGTTTTTT. Its translation is CASSPRQGLVGELFF.

The V and J genes are TRBV27 and TRBJ1-1; D not resolved. The V end was cut by 4 bases, the J end by 3 bases, with 6 bases between. Germline assignment: CDR1 MNHEY and CDR2 SMNVEV (reference sequence). The CDR3 contains 12 residues. DNA for the CDR3: TGTGCCAGCAGTTCCTTCGACACTGAAGCTTTCTTT. Amino acids: CASSSFDTEAFF.

This chain links TRBV6-5 with TRBJ1-3, with D perhaps matching TRBD1 (6 bases). Germline V gene sequence: CDR1 MNHEY, CDR2 SVGAGI. V was clipped by 6 bases and J by 0 bases, with 9 bases between them. This CDR3 has 14 residues. CDR3 in amino acids: CASRLQGSGNTIYF. The CDR3, as DNA: TGTGCCAGCAGACTACAGGGCTCTGGAAACACCATATATTTT.

This clone was detected once. CDR3: CASSLISGGSYEQYF. The DNA for the CDR3 is TGTGCCAGCAGCTTGATTAGCGGGGGGTCCTACGAGCAGTACTTC. V and J are TRBV3-1 (or the pseudogene TRBV3-2) and TRBJ2-7; 10 nucleotides agree with TRBD2. Trimming took 5 bases from V and 1 from J; bases not matched to a gene: 5. CDR1 is LGHDT, CDR2 YNNKEL, per germline (reference sequence). This CDR3 has 15 amino acids.

V gene TRBV7-7 combines with J gene TRBJ2-1; 7 bases match TRBD2. The junction had 14 bases not matched to a gene; V was cut back by 5 bases and J by 7 bases. This CDR3 is 16 amino acids long. Germline V CDR1 and CDR2: SSHAT, FNYEAQ (reference sequence). This CDR3 reads CASSPGGRAAGNEQFF. The CDR3 nucleotides are TGTGCCAGCAGCCCCGGAGGGAGGGCCGCGGGAAATGAGCAGTTCTTC.

V gene TRBV13 combines with J gene TRBJ2-7; tentatively, D is TRBD2 (6 bases). Germline CDR1 PRHDT, CDR2 FYEKMQ (reference sequence). V was trimmed by 5 bases and J by 1 base, leaving 9 bases between them. The CDR3 sequence is 13 residues long. The CDR3 sequence is CASSMGLSYEQYF. In nucleotides, the CDR3 is TGTGCCAGCAGCATGGGACTGTCCTACGAGCAGTACTTC.

This clone was seen only a few times. The genes are TRBV7-2 and TRBJ2-2; the D gene is possibly TRBD1 (5 bases). The V and J ends lost 1 base and 4 bases respectively, with 16 bases between them. The CDR3 has 17 amino acids. In germline, CDR1 is SGHTA, CDR2 FQGNSA. In DNA, the CDR3 is TGTGCCAGCAGCTTAGGTATAGGGGTTTCGGGCACCGGGGAGCTGTTTTTT. Encoded protein: CASSLGIGVSGTGELFF.

The chain couples TRBV9 to TRBJ2-1; TRBD2 aligns across 10 bases. V shed 4 bases, J shed 0 bases, and the junction held 10 bases outside the gene matches. This CDR3 has 18 amino acids. The germline V gene has CDR1 SGDLS and CDR2 YYNGEE. CDR3 loop: CASSPVPGLAFSYNEQFF. As DNA, the CDR3 is TGTGCCAGCAGCCCTGTCCCGGGACTAGCGTTCTCCTACAATGAGCAGTTCTTC.

The chain has TRBV2 and TRBJ2-7; the match to TRBD1 covers 9 bases. The CDR3 runs to 13 residues. The J segment lost 6 bases and the V segment lost 7 bases, leaving 7 bases of the junction unmatched. Germline-derived CDR1 and CDR2 are SNHLY and FYNNEI. The CDR3 bases are TGTGCCAGCAAAGACAGGGGGTATGCCGAGCAGTACTTC. Translated: CASKDRGYAEQYF.

This clone was picked up one time. The chain carries TRBV19 and TRBJ1-2; 9 bases line up with TRBD1. The CDR3 consists of 17 residues. Germline values: CDR1 LNHDA, CDR2 SQIVND (reference sequence). Trimming cost V 4 bases and J 6 bases; bases outside gene matches: 15. The CDR3 loop is CASSNPLGGQGRNGYTF. CDR3 DNA sequence: TGTGCCAGTAGTAACCCTTTAGGGGGACAGGGTCGGAATGGCTACACCTTC.

V usage is TRBV9 and J usage is TRBJ2-2, with D maybe TRBD2 (7 bases). The CDR3 loop spans 15 amino acids. The V and J ends lost 4 bases and 5 bases respectively, with 15 bases between them. Germline CDR1 is SGDLS and CDR2 is YYNGEE. CDR3 coding DNA: TGTGCCAGCAGCCCGATGGGGGGGGCGACCGGGGAGCTGTTTTTT. Protein product: CASSPMGGATGELFF.

This chain uses TRBV6-5 with TRBJ2-3; 10 bases are a match to TRBD2. Germline assignment: CDR1 MNHEY and CDR2 SVGAGI. The V gene end was trimmed by 5 bases and the J gene end by 7 bases; junction bases not matched to a gene: 9. The CDR3 loop spans 15 amino acids. The CDR3 sequence: CASSLSGRAVNTQYF. The CDR3 DNA is TGTGCCAGCAGTCTCAGCGGGAGGGCCGTAAATACGCAGTATTTT.

Here the CDR3 DNA reads TGTGCCTGGAGTCCAGGGCGGTATGGCTACACCTTC. Its translation: CAWSPGRYGYTF. V gene TRBV30 combines with J gene TRBJ1-2, with a weak D call TRBD1 (5 bases). The V end lost 2 bases, the J end lost 5 bases, and 9 bases lay between the germline ends. Germline values: CDR1 GTSNPN, CDR2 SVGIG (reference sequence). The CDR3 has 12 residues.

The V and J genes are TRBV5-1 and TRBJ2-5; D is perhaps TRBD2 (5 bases). CDR1 SGHRS and CDR2 YFSETQ come from the germline V gene. With 1 base removed from V and 5 bases from J, the gap between germline ends came to 12 bases. The CDR3 covers 14 residues. The CDR3 loop is CASSLLGSGETQYF. The DNA of the CDR3 is TGCGCCAGCAGCTTGTTAGGTTCGGGGGAGACCCAGTACTTC.

The chain employs TRBV19 and TRBJ1-5; D unclear. Germline lookup yields CDR1 LNHDA and CDR2 SQIVND (reference sequence). Trimming took off 1 base at V and 3 bases at J, with 10 bases between the two ends. CDR3 length: 15 amino acids. The CDR3 spells CASSIGAAFNQPQHF. In nucleotides, the CDR3 is TGTGCCAGTAGTATAGGGGCTGCGTTCAATCAGCCCCAGCATTTT. The full variable domain, its missing parts supplied by reference TRBV19 and TRBJ1-5, is DGGITQSPKYLFRKEGQNVTLSCEQNLNHDAMYWYRQDPGQGLRLIYYSQIVNDFQKGDIAEGYSVSREKKESFPLTVTSAQKNPTAFYLCASSIGAAFNQPQHFGDGTRLSIL.

The rearrangement joins TRBV19 to TRBJ1-4; possible D gene TRBD1, 6 bases. The V end was cut by 10 bases, the J end by 4 bases, with 19 bases between. Germline lookup yields CDR1 LNHDA and CDR2 SQIVND (reference sequence). The CDR3 extends over 15 amino acids. In DNA, the CDR3 is TGTGCCACCGACGGGGGGGGGACATTTAATGAAAAACTGTTTTTT. Its translation: CATDGGGTFNEKLFF.